Below, 20 T cell receptor beta chains from the same sample are listed, as sequenced in a study of T cell responses to AZD1222 COVID-19 vaccine. The assay was immunoSEQ multiplex PCR, and TCRdb's table has in-frame clones only and misses some. The top ten clones hold approximately 2.9% of a sample with about 78,000 clones, nearly 85% of them seen once. The sequences come from peripheral blood, collected on day 0 of AZD1222 vaccination. These receptors were collected from an adult in good health.

This chain's CDR3 is CASSPRGPDEQYF. CDR3 DNA sequence: TGTGCCAGCAGCCCGAGGGGGCCCGACGAGCAGTACTTC. The V call is TRBV12-3 or TRBV12-4, the J call TRBJ2-7, with 7 bases identical to TRBD1. After removal of 6 bases from V and 5 bases from J, the junction contained 7 bases not matched to a gene. This CDR3 region has 13 residues.

To note about this clone: Other DNA sequences in this sample translate to the same CDR3. This chain joins TRBV5-8 and TRBJ1-2; 7 positions agree with TRBD1. The J segment lost 1 base and the V segment lost 1 base, leaving 1 base of the junction unmatched. Looked up from germline, CDR1 is SGHTS and CDR2 is YDEGEE. The CDR3 is 14 residues long. The CDR3 loop reads CASSLQGDNYGYTF. The CDR3 nucleotides are TGTGCCAGCAGCTTGCAGGGGGATAACTATGGCTACACCTTC. The full variable domain, completed using reference TRBV5-8 and TRBJ1-2, is EAGVTQSPTHLIKTRGQQATLRCSPISGHTSVYWYQQALGLGLQFLLWYDEGEERNRGNFPPRFSGRQFPNYSSELNVNALELEDSALYLCASSLQGDNYGYTFGSGTRLTVV.

The chain carries TRBV9 and TRBJ2-1; D is perhaps TRBD1 or TRBD2 (5 bases each). The CDR3 sequence is 14 residues long. Looked up from germline, CDR1 is SGDLS and CDR2 is YYNGEE. V was cut by 4 bases and J by 3 bases, with 11 bases left in between. CDR3: CASSTGPDYNEQFF. The CDR3 nucleotides read TGTGCCAGCAGCACGGGACCCGACTACAATGAGCAGTTCTTC.

The chain has TRBV28 and TRBJ1-2, with D perhaps matching TRBD1 (5 bases). The germline V gene has CDR1 MDHEN and CDR2 SYDVKM. V lost 0 bases, J lost 0 bases, and 11 bases lay in between. This CDR3 has 16 residues. The CDR3 is CASSLWGRNPNYGYTF. The DNA of the CDR3 is TGTGCCAGCAGTTTATGGGGGCGGAACCCTAACTATGGCTACACCTTC.

CDR3 amino acids: CASSLGLAGVGLDNEQFF. DNA of the CDR3: TGTGCCAGCAGCTTAGGGCTAGCGGGAGTCGGTTTGGACAATGAGCAGTTCTTC. The genes are TRBV7-7 and TRBJ2-1, with TRBD2 matching over 10 bases. The ends lost 1 base at V and 5 bases at J; junction bases unmatched: 11. Germline CDR1 reads SSHAT; CDR2 reads FNYEAQ (reference sequence). The CDR3 is made up of 18 amino acids. The whole variable domain, filled in from reference TRBV7-7 and TRBJ2-1, reads GAGVSQSPRYKVTKRGQDVTLRCDPISSHATLYWYQQALGQGPEFLTYFNYEAQPDKSGLPSDRFSAERPEGSISTLTIQRTEQRDSAMYRCASSLGLAGVGLDNEQFFGPGTRLTVL.

The chain uses TRBV7-2 and TRBJ1-6; no clear D. The CDR3 is 14 amino acids. Trimming cost V 5 bases and J 9 bases, with 14 bases left between them. Germline-derived CDR1 and CDR2 are SGHTA and FQGNSA. CDR3 bases: TGTGCCAGCAGCCTCTCAATAATGGGTTCACCCCTCCACTTT. It yields the protein CASSLSIMGSPLHF.

The chain combines TRBV11-3 with TRBJ2-1, with D perhaps TRBD1 (7 bases). The CDR3 contains 15 residues. Germline V gene data show CDR1 as SGHNT and CDR2 as YENEEA. Trimming shortened V by 1 base and J by 6 bases, and 13 bases separated the two germline ends. The CDR3 DNA sequence: TGTGCCAGCAGCTTAGCGGGAGCAGGGGGCAATGAGCAGTTCTTC. Translating it yields CASSLAGAGGNEQFF. Looking up the rest from reference TRBV11-3 and TRBJ2-1 gives the full variable domain: EAGVVQSPRYKIIEKKQPVAFWCNPISGHNTLYWYLQNLGQGPELLIRYENEEAVDDSQLPKDRFSAERLKGVDSTLKIQPAELGDSAVYLCASSLAGAGGNEQFFGPGTRLTVL.

The V call is TRBV9, the J call TRBJ1-2; D not certain. The CDR3 loop spans 11 amino acids. Looked up from germline, CDR1 is SGDLS and CDR2 is YYNGEE. The V end was cut by 3 bases, the J end by 8 bases, with 8 bases between. The CDR3 loop reads CASSGIGGYTF. The CDR3 nucleotides are TGTGCCAGCAGCGGGATCGGGGGCTACACCTTC.

The J gene is TRBJ2-3, the V gene TRBV9, with D unresolved. The CDR3 length is 13 residues. V was cut by 4 bases and J by 4 bases, with 10 bases left in between. Germline-derived CDR1 and CDR2 are SGDLS and YYNGEE. CDR3 in amino acids: CASSYQISDTQYF. As DNA, the CDR3 is TGTGCCAGCAGCTACCAGATATCAGATACGCAGTATTTT.

This chain uses TRBV2 with TRBJ2-7; 8 nucleotides line up with TRBD1. The CDR3 sequence is 16 residues long. The V gene's germline CDR1 is SNHLY and CDR2 FYNNEI. The ends lost 6 bases at V and 0 bases at J; junction bases unmatched: 10. The CDR3 loop is CASRQPPGQDSYEQYF. CDR3 DNA: TGTGCCAGCAGGCAGCCACCGGGACAGGACTCCTACGAGCAGTACTTC.

The genes are TRBV5-1 and TRBJ2-7; the match to TRBD2 covers 13 bases. V shed 4 bases and J 7 bases; nucleotides not matched to a gene: 8. The germline V gene has CDR1 SGHRS and CDR2 YFSETQ. This CDR3 region has 15 residues. The CDR3 protein is CASSGTSGNQGEQYF. In nucleotides, the CDR3 is TGCGCCAGCAGCGGGACTAGCGGGAACCAGGGGGAGCAGTACTTC.

The rearrangement uses TRBV9 and TRBJ2-3; TRBD2 aligns across 9 bases. The CDR3 has 16 residues. Unmatched junction bases numbered 3, after V lost 0 bases and J lost 1 base. Per germline, CDR1 SGDLS and CDR2 YYNGEE. The CDR3 region has the DNA TGTGCCAGCAGCGTAGGGCCTAGCGGGGGCACAGATACGCAGTATTTT. Protein sequence: CASSVGPSGGTDTQYF.

This sequence joins TRBV7-9 and TRBJ1-5, with D perhaps TRBD1 (6 bases). Germline V lookup: CDR1 SEHNR, CDR2 FQNEAQ (reference sequence). This CDR3 has 15 residues. V dropped 5 bases and J dropped 4 bases, with 15 bases sitting between them. The CDR3 nucleotides are TGTGCCAGCAGCGGGGCGGGGGCTGATAATCAGCCCCAGCATTTT. Protein sequence: CASSGAGADNQPQHF.

This chain connects TRBV29-1 to TRBJ1-3; D is undetermined. Germline-derived CDR1 and CDR2 are SQVTM and ANQGSEA. The CDR3 extends over 11 amino acids. V lost 6 bases and J 2 bases, leaving 5 bases between the germline ends. CDR3 sequence reads: CSVRTGNTIYF. DNA for the CDR3: TGCAGCGTGAGAACTGGAAACACCATATATTTT.

The rearrangement uses TRBV2 and TRBJ1-2; 9 positions match TRBD1. The J segment lost 10 bases and the V segment lost 6 bases, leaving 9 bases of the junction unmatched. The germline CDR1 and CDR2 sequences are SNHLY and FYNNEI. This CDR3 comprises 13 residues. The CDR3 nucleotides are TGTGCCAGCAGCGAGGGACAGGGAATAGACTACACCTTC. As protein: CASSEGQGIDYTF.

The chain recombines TRBV9 with TRBJ2-3, with D unresolved. Trimming stripped 4 bases from V and 3 bases from J, with 18 bases between. Germline V CDR1 and CDR2: SGDLS, YYNGEE. The CDR3 totals 16 residues. The CDR3 DNA is TGTGCCAGCAGCCCCGAGGCCAGCGTAGAAACAGATACGCAGTATTTT. Its translation is CASSPEASVETDTQYF.

The chain couples TRBV5-6 to TRBJ1-6; 8 bases line up with TRBD1. CDR1 and CDR2 (germline): SGHDT, YYEEEE. After removal of 2 bases from V and 7 bases from J, the junction contained 5 bases not matched to a gene. This CDR3 comprises 15 residues. CDR3 sequence reads: CASSFWGTGNSPLHF. The CDR3 DNA is TGTGCCAGCAGCTTTTGGGGGACAGGAAATTCACCCCTCCACTTT.

This clone appeared a few times. The J gene is TRBJ1-2, the V gene TRBV10-3; D unresolved. Trimming took 6 bases from V and 3 from J, leaving 14 bases between them. This CDR3 is 14 amino acids long. Germline V gene lookup returns CDR1 ENHRY and CDR2 SYGVKD. CDR3 nucleotide sequence: TGTGCCATCAGGTCCGAGATTGGGGACTATGGCTACACCTTC. Its translation: CAIRSEIGDYGYTF.

This rearrangement joins TRBV5-1 to TRBJ1-4, with D possibly matching TRBD1 (5 bases). The V and J ends lost 6 bases and 0 bases respectively, with 9 bases between them. Germline V lookup: CDR1 SGHRS, CDR2 YFSETQ. The CDR3 runs 14 residues. The CDR3 region has the DNA TGCGCCAGCACGGACACTGCAACTAATGAAAAACTGTTTTTT. It is translated as CASTDTATNEKLFF. The variable domain in full, completed from reference TRBV5-1 and TRBJ1-4, reads KAGVTQTPRYLIKTRGQQVTLSCSPISGHRSVSWYQQTPGQGLQFLFEYFSETQRNKGNFPGRFSGRQFSNSRSEMNVSTLELGDSALYLCASTDTATNEKLFFGSGTQLSVL.

This clone was detected only once. This chain connects TRBV10-3 to TRBJ2-3; no clear D gene. V dropped 0 bases and J dropped 3 bases, with 7 bases sitting between them. Per the germline V gene, CDR1 is ENHRY and CDR2 is SYGVKD. This CDR3 has 14 amino acids. The CDR3 DNA follows: TGTGCCATCAGTGAGTCGGGCCGGACAGATACGCAGTATTTT. Residues: CAISESGRTDTQYF.